These 6 T cell receptor beta chains were all obtained from the same sample, sequenced in a study of identical twins (dated by TCRdb to about 2016). Library creation used 5' RACE. TCRdb records Illumina HiSeq 2000 as the sequencer. TCRdb reran the public reads through fastp at Q25 and MiXCR, keeping productive beta chains. Rows with a matching CDR3 protein are joined into one entry that keeps the most common DNA and genes. The sample table holds 1.5 million to 2 million distinct CDR3 sequences, of which 32% were seen once. The ten largest clones capture more than 0.25% of the sample. The sample consisted of cord blood. The receptor source for this set is a newborn girl in good health.

The chain carries TRBV20-1 and TRBJ2-5; TRBD2 aligns across 10 bases. Germline lookup yields CDR1 DFQATT and CDR2 SNEGSKA (reference sequence). The CDR3 totals 15 residues. V shed 0 bases and J 2 bases; nucleotides not matched to a gene: 3. The CDR3 region has the DNA TGCAGTGCTAGAGATGGGACTAGCGCTCAAGAGACCCAGTACTTC. Its protein is CSARDGTSAQETQYF.

In this sample, this clonotype turned up a few times. The V and J genes are TRBV7-2 and TRBJ2-7, with D possibly being TRBD1 or TRBD2 (5 bases each). The CDR3 has 16 residues. The V gene's germline CDR1 is SGHTA and CDR2 FQGNSA. V was shortened by 0 bases and J by 3 bases, with 15 bases between the two germline ends. The CDR3 nucleotides are TGTGCCAGCAGCTTAGCGCGCCTCGGGACCAACTACGAGCAGTACTTC. Amino acid sequence: CASSLARLGTNYEQYF.

This clonotype occurred a few times. The chain carries TRBV4-1 and TRBJ2-7, with TRBD2 identical over 10 bases. The J segment lost 0 bases and the V segment lost 0 bases, leaving 5 bases of the junction unmatched. Germline V gene sequence: CDR1 MGHRA, CDR2 YSYEKL. CDR3 length: 17 amino acids. Here the CDR3 DNA reads TGCGCCAGCAGCCAAGAAGTAGCGGGGGGTCCCTCCTACGAGCAGTACTTC. It encodes CASSQEVAGGPSYEQYF.

This clonotype was found a few times. The CDR3 DNA is TGTGCCAGCACCCCGAGTCCTGGGACAACCTACGAGCAGTACTTC. Translation gives CASTPSPGTTYEQYF. The chain couples TRBV28 to TRBJ2-7; D is possibly TRBD1 (6 bases). Germline CDR1 is MDHEN and CDR2 is SYDVKM. The CDR3 length is 15 residues. Trimming left V 7 bases short and J 2 bases short, with 18 bases between.

J is TRBJ2-7 and V is TRBV20-1; 7 bases match TRBD2. Germline values: CDR1 DFQATT, CDR2 SNEGSKA (reference sequence). There are 12 residues in the CDR3. The CDR3 sequence is CSGLVTYNEQYF. In DNA, the CDR3 is TGCAGCGGACTAGTCACCTACAATGAGCAGTACTTC.

This clonotype was seen a single time. V usage is TRBV20-1 and J usage is TRBJ2-2; TRBD1 matches 7 bases. The CDR3 runs to 15 residues. Germline V CDR1 and CDR2: DFQATT, SNEGSKA (reference sequence). Losses at the gene ends were 3 bases for V and 0 bases for J; bases not matched to a gene: 4. This CDR3 is CSASQGGANTGELFF. The CDR3 region has the DNA TGCAGTGCTAGCCAAGGGGGCGCGAACACCGGGGAGCTGTTTTTT.